This T cell receptor (beta chain) stems from a study of beta chain features in type 1 diabetes. As for the study in general: Healthy donors, compared against patients, showed similar age, gender and cell yields. General study results and limits: Shorter TCRB CDR3s, moderately but significantly so, marked every one of the four CD4+ subsets in Type 1 diabetes patients.

V lost 6 bases and J lost 4; bases outside the gene matches: 10. This CDR3 has 16 residues. Germline V gene lookup returns CDR1 MDHEN and CDR2 SYDVKM. The whole isolated RNA underwent reverse transcription, so sequencing captured expressed TCRB transcripts. The table came from immunoSEQ multiplex PCR; TCRdb's copy has only in-frame clones and leaves some out. The sample shows 330,000 or so clones, 10% to 15% of them seen only once. This clone appeared a few times. Its antigen is still unknown. The clonotype comes from a woman younger than 30 with type 1 diabetes. V and J are TRBV28 and TRBJ2-3; 10 bases match TRBD2. The sequenced sample was naive CD4+ T cells from blood. The CDR3 loop reads CASRSIKRGGADTQYF. CDR3 in DNA: TGTGCCAGCAGGAGTATAAAGCGGGGGGGTGCAGATACGCAGTATTTT.